Included here is one TCR beta chain sequence, with context. No antigen is known for it. Within one base of it there is no much larger clone, and no base qualities were kept. The data were taken from a study of T cell responses to AZD1222 COVID-19 vaccine (dated by TCRdb to about 2021). Broadly, across the study: AZD1222 recipients with second doses at about 4 weeks or about 12 weeks were pooled, because spike-specific TCR depth and breadth did not differ between schedules. Trial participants were enrolled by age into subgroups of 18-55, 56-69 and 70-plus years, and around 150, 28 and 57 TCR-sequenced participants, respectively, were included in these subgroups. TCR sequencing covered more than 230 trial participants: 200 to 220 given two doses of AZD1222 and some 25 given two doses of MenACWY control vaccine.

The study at large found these results: Nearly half of unique spike-specific TCRs reportedly recognized epitopes outside regions mutated in the B.1.351 and B.1.1.7 variants. After two AZD1222 doses, spike-specific TCR breadth and depth were significantly higher than at day 0 and than in MenACWY recipients. CD4 TCRs associated with the vaccine covered the entire spike protein, and the dominant responses were in regions 160-218 and 743-854. No day 14 peak-response samples were available, so repertoires were characterized only after the peak T cell response. Only five to seven AZD1222 recipients were SARS-CoV-2 seropositive at baseline, limiting conclusions about previously exposed vaccinees. Most participants were white British and females outnumbered males, and the authors suggested that clonal diversity may have been underestimated. In the small 56-69-year group, the increase in depth fell short of significance, most likely because of low power.

The sample's time point, from its label and the paper: baseline before first vaccination. The vaccinee samples were drawn from two UK trials, COV001 and COV002, one of which was a single-blind randomized controlled phase 2/3 trial testing AZD1222 (ChAdOx1 nCoV-19) in healthy adults. For TCRbeta chain sequencing, PBMC samples were collected from trial participants at day 0 and at day 28 after the second dose. The CDR3 regions of human TCRbeta chains were analyzed by immunosequencing. The authors' analysis ran thus. Repertoire TCRs were checked for matches against a reference library of SARS-CoV-2-specific TCRs that had been generated using the MIRA antigen-specificity platform. Breadth was defined as the fraction of unique TCRs that were SARS-CoV-2-associated, and depth was defined as the fraction of total T cells that were SARS-CoV-2-associated. Using the MIRA data, each spike-specific TCR was assigned both to the spike region to which the TCR was reactive and to a CD4 or CD8 class. Log10-transformed breadth and depth values were compared by one-way ANOVA with Sidak's multiple comparisons tests. TCRdb re-hosts the immuneACCESS table, in-frame sequences only. Its copies lack some clones; in the studies checked, an unresolved V gene accounts for under half of them, and the cause for the rest is not known. V and J calls plus clone size are reproduced from that table; the DNA served to infer D and trimming. The sample has under 150,000 clones on record, roughly 88% of them singletons. The top ten clonotypes cover over 13% of the sample.

Reading from cysteine to phenylalanine, the CDR3 counts 13 amino acids. The DNA shown is the 39-base CDR3, in frame from base 1. CDR1 LNHNV and CDR2 YYDKDF were looked up in the germline V gene (reference sequence). V is reduced by 8 bases and J by 1 base, leaving a spacing of 11 bases between them. The receptor chain draws on TRBV15 and TRBJ2-5; a confident D gene designation cannot be given. The source was peripheral blood, collected on day 0 of AZD1222 vaccination. This TCR derives from an adult in good health. The CDR3 region: CATSRNFQETQYF. The sequenced DNA is TGTGCCACCTCCCGGAATTTCCAAGAGACCCAGTACTTC.